These 16 T cell receptor beta chains originate from one sample sequenced in a study of blood T cells in healthy people across ages. A second PCR of 7 to 11 cycles used a sample-barcoded 5' primer and a J-beta primer mix. Via MiXCR, TCRdb re-called the 5' RACE reads, giving one row per CDR3 protein. This table has over 1,500,000 distinct CDR3 sequences, approximately 50% appearing once. The sample comprised blood. These receptors were taken from a woman aged 40 to 50 in good health.

The rearrangement joins TRBV4-2 to TRBJ2-7; 8 bases map to TRBD2. Germline loops: CDR1 LGHNA, CDR2 YNFKEQ. The junction had 22 bases not matched to a gene; V was cut back by 2 bases and J by 7 bases. This CDR3 contains 19 residues. CDR3 DNA: TGTGCCAGCAGCCAACGGGGAGCAGGGGCGGGGGGTCTCTTGAATGAGCAGTACTTC. This gives the protein CASSQRGAGAGGLLNEQYF.

The chain is built from TRBV7-2 and TRBJ1-6; TRBD1 aligns across 9 bases. This CDR3 is built from 15 residues. CDR1 and CDR2 from the germline V gene are SGHTA and FQGNSA. The ends lost 0 bases at V and 8 bases at J; junction bases unmatched: 2. CDR3 sequence: CASSLAWTGDSPLHF. CDR3 coding DNA: TGTGCCAGCAGCTTAGCGTGGACAGGGGATTCACCCCTCCACTTT. Full variable domain (outside the CDR3, taken from reference TRBV7-2 and TRBJ1-6): GAGVSQSPSNKVTEKGKDVELRCDPISGHTALYWYRQSLGQGLEFLIYFQGNSAPDKSGLPSDRFSAERTGGSVSTLTIQRTQQEDSAVYLCASSLAWTGDSPLHFGNGTRLTVT.

V and J are TRBV5-6 and TRBJ1-2; weak D call: TRBD1 (5 bases). V lost 2 bases and J 10 bases, leaving 12 bases between the germline ends. This CDR3 has 12 residues. Germline assignment: CDR1 SGHDT and CDR2 YYEEEE. Here the CDR3 DNA reads TGTGCCAGCAGCTTATACGAGACAGCCTACACCTTC. Translated, it gives CASSLYETAYTF.

This clonotype was seen many times. A read error is possible here, since a much larger clone lies one base away. This chain uses TRBV5-1 with TRBJ2-4; D ambiguous. The CDR3 contains 14 residues. Germline lookup yields CDR1 SGHRS and CDR2 YFSETQ. V lost 4 bases, J lost 5 bases, and 13 bases lay in between. CDR3 residues: CASSVEQAQNIQYF. The CDR3 DNA is TGCGCCAGCAGCGTGGAACAAGCGCAAAACATTCAGTACTTC.

The chain combines TRBV7-9 with TRBJ1-1; 7 bases match TRBD1. The germline V gene encodes CDR1 SEHNR and CDR2 FQNEAQ (reference sequence). The V segment lost 4 bases and the J segment 2 bases; nucleotides outside the gene matches: 7. The CDR3 extends over 15 amino acids. The CDR3 DNA reads as TGTGCCAGCAGCTACCCGGACAGGCCAAACACTGAAGCTTTCTTT. This gives the protein CASSYPDRPNTEAFF.

This clonotype was found a few times. The rearrangement links TRBV5-5 to TRBJ2-1, with D possibly matching TRBD2 (7 bases). This CDR3 contains 15 residues. CDR1 and CDR2 from the germline V gene are SGHKS and YYEKEE (reference sequence). Trimming took off 2 bases at V and 6 bases at J, with 15 bases between the two ends. CDR3: CASSFRGGATNEQFF. Here the CDR3 DNA reads TGTGCCAGCAGCTTTAGAGGGGGGGCCACCAATGAGCAGTTCTTC.

J is TRBJ2-3 and V is TRBV29-1, with D tentatively TRBD2 (6 bases). Trimming cost V 5 bases and J 4 bases, with 22 bases left between them. CDR1 is SQVTM, CDR2 ANQGSEA, per germline. There are 16 residues in the CDR3. The CDR3 nucleotides read TGCAGCGTTATAGCCGGGGGACGAAGCCGCGCAGATACGCAGTATTTT. Protein product: CSVIAGGRSRADTQYF.

The V gene is TRBV5-1, the J gene TRBJ2-1, with a weak D call TRBD2 (6 bases). The CDR3 spans 14 residues. Trimming shortened V by 7 bases and J by 3 bases, and 14 bases separated the two germline ends. Per germline, CDR1 SGHRS and CDR2 YFSETQ. The CDR3 sequence is CASAGQGFYNEQFF. In DNA form, the CDR3 reads TGCGCCAGCGCGGGGCAGGGCTTCTACAATGAGCAGTTCTTC.

This chain connects TRBV28 to TRBJ2-5; D unclear. CDR3 length equals 15 residues. Between the trimmed V and J ends, which lost 8 bases and 0 bases, there was a span of 16 bases. Germline V gene sequence: CDR1 MDHEN, CDR2 SYDVKM. CDR3 sequence (DNA): TGTGCCAGCGAAGAAGCTGCCCAGTACCAAGAGACCCAGTACTTC. Amino acid sequence: CASEEAAQYQETQYF. The full variable domain, its missing parts supplied by reference TRBV28 and TRBJ2-5, is DVKVTQSSRYLVKRTGEKVFLECVQDMDHENMFWYRQDPGLGLRLIYFSYDVKMKEKGDIPEGYSVSREKKERFSLILESASTNQTSMYLCASEEAAQYQETQYFGPGTRLLVL.

This clonotype has only one observation. The V call is TRBV20-1, the J call TRBJ2-1, with D tentatively TRBD1 or TRBD2 (6 bases each). Trimming removed 6 bases from V and 6 bases from J, with 21 bases in between. Germline lookup yields CDR1 DFQATT and CDR2 SNEGSKA (reference sequence). The CDR3 consists of 15 residues. Written as DNA, the CDR3 is TGCAGTGCAGGTTGGGGGGCCAGTTCCCGCAATGAGCAGTTCTTC. Translated: CSAGWGASSRNEQFF.

This rearrangement joins TRBV27 to TRBJ2-5; D may be TRBD2 (5 bases). The germline V gene has CDR1 MNHEY and CDR2 SMNVEV (reference sequence). The CDR3 extends over 14 amino acids. V was trimmed by 6 bases and J by 3 bases, leaving 14 bases between them. Here the CDR3 DNA reads TGTGCCAGCAGAGCCGGGGTTCTAAAAGAGACCCAGTACTTC. As protein: CASRAGVLKETQYF.

This clonotype has more than one count but fewer than ten. The J gene is TRBJ2-5, the V gene TRBV20-1, with D perhaps matching TRBD1 (5 bases). The V end lost 6 bases, the J end lost 3 bases, and 14 bases lay between the germline ends. Germline V gives CDR1 DFQATT, CDR2 SNEGSKA (reference sequence). The CDR3 loop spans 13 amino acids. The CDR3 region is CSAPGRAEETQYF. The CDR3 region has the DNA TGCAGTGCACCCGGCAGGGCGGAAGAGACCCAGTACTTC.

This clonotype appeared a few times. The V call is TRBV5-5, the J call TRBJ2-5, with 12 bases that match TRBD2. V dropped 3 bases and J dropped 0; count of bases not matched to a gene: 9. CDR3 length: 18 residues. The germline gives CDR1 SGHKS, CDR2 YYEKEE (reference sequence). The CDR3: CASSSPRTSGGNQETQYF. CDR3 sequence (DNA): TGTGCCAGCAGCTCCCCCCGAACTAGCGGGGGGAACCAAGAGACCCAGTACTTC.

The chain recombines TRBV7-9 with TRBJ2-1; D possibly corresponds to TRBD2 (6 bases). The better agreement between TRBJ2-7 and the DNA end casts doubt on the J call. The CDR3 length is 14 residues. Per germline, CDR1 SEHNR and CDR2 FQNEAQ (reference sequence). The chain's CDR3 is CASSGGVSYNEQYF. CDR3 nucleotides: TGTGCCAGCAGCGGAGGGGTCTCCTACAATGAGCAGTACTTC.

This chain uses TRBV4-2 with TRBJ2-7; D is tentatively TRBD1 or TRBD2 (5 bases each). Germline CDR1 LGHNA, CDR2 YNFKEQ. V was clipped by 1 base and J by 5 bases, with 12 bases between them. This CDR3 is built from 14 residues. The CDR3 region is CASSQAFGTHEQYF. CDR3 coding DNA: TGTGCCAGCAGCCAAGCTTTCGGGACGCACGAGCAGTACTTC.

CDR3 DNA sequence: TGTGCCACCAGTGACCCCGGACAGGGGGCTGGTCAGCCCCAGCATTTT. It specifies CATSDPGQGAGQPQHF. The rearrangement uses TRBV24-1 and TRBJ1-5; TRBD1 matches at 11 bases. CDR1 KGHDR and CDR2 SFDVKD come from the germline V gene. The CDR3 spans 16 residues. V shed 4 bases and J 6 bases; nucleotides not matched to a gene: 7.